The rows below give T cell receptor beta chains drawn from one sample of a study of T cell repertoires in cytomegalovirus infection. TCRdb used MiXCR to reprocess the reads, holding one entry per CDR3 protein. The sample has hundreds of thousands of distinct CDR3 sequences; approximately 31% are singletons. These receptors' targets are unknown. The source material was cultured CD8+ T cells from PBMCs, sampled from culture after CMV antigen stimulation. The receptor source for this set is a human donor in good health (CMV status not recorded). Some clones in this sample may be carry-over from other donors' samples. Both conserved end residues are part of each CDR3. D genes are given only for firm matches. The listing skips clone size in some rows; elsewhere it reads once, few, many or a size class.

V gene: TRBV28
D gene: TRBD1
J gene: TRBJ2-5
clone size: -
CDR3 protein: CASSLSATGALQETQYF
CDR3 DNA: TGTGCCAGCAGTTTATCCGCGACAGGGGCCCTCCAAGAGACCCAGTACTTC

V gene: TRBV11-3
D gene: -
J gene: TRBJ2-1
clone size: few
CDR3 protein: CASSTLRDGVGEQFF
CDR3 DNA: TGTGCCAGCAGCACCCTGCGTGATGGGGTCGGTGAGCAGTTCTTC

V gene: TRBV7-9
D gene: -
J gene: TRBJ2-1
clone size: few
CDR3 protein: CASSPQYVEEQFF
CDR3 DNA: TGTGCCAGCAGCCCCCAATATGTGGAAGAGCAGTTCTTC

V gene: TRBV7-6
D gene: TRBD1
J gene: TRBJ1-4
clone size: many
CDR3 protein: CASSLSTPGTALEKLFF
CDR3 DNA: TGTGCCAGCAGCTTATCGACTCCCGGGACAGCGCTTGAAAAACTGTTTTTT

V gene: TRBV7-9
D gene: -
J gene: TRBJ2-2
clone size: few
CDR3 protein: CASIFGPGANTGELFF
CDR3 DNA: TGTGCCAGCATCTTTGGACCGGGAGCGAACACCGGGGAGCTGTTTTTT

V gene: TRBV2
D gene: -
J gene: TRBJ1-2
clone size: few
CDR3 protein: CASSETSPGFPRGYTF
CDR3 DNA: TGTGCCAGCAGTGAAACCTCCCCCGGTTTCCCTCGAGGCTACACCTTC

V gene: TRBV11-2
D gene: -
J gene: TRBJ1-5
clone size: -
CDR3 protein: CASSAGGPQHF
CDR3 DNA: TGTGCCAGCAGCGCGGGTGGGCCCCAGCATTTT

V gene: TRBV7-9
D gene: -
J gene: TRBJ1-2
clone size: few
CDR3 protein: CASSYGTQKDGYTF
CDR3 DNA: TGTGCCAGCAGCTACGGGACACAGAAGGATGGCTACACCTTC

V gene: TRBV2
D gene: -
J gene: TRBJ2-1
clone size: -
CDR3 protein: CASRIYSYNEQFF
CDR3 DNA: TGTGCCAGCAGGATCTACTCCTACAATGAGCAGTTCTTC

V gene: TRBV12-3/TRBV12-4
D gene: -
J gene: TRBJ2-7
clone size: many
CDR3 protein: CASSAQTVHGQYF
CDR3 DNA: TGTGCCAGCAGTGCCCAGACAGTCCACGGGCAGTACTTC

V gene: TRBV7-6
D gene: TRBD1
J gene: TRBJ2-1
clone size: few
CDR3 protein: CASSYKATGWDEQFF
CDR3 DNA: TGTGCCAGCAGTTACAAGGCGACAGGGTGGGATGAGCAGTTCTTC

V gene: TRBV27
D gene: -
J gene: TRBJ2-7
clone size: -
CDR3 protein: CASSVTRGFHEQYF
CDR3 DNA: TGTGCCAGCAGTGTTACAAGGGGATTCCACGAGCAGTACTTC

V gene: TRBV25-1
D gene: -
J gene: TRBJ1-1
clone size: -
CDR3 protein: CASSEDQQLNTEAFF
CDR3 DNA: TGTGCCAGCAGTGAAGACCAACAGTTGAACACTGAAGCTTTCTTT

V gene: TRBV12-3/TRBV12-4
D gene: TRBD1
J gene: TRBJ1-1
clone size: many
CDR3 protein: CASSARDRANTEAFF
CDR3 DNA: TGTGCCAGCAGTGCTCGGGACAGGGCGAACACTGAAGCTTTCTTT

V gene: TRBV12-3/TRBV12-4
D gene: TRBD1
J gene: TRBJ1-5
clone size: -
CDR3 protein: CASRTDRRSNQPQHF
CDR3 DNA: TGTGCCAGCAGAACGGACAGGAGAAGCAATCAGCCCCAGCATTTT

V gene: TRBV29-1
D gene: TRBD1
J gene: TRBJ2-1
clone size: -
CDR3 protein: CSVEDPDRGVHNEQFF
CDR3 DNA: TGCAGCGTTGAAGACCCGGACAGGGGAGTCCACAATGAGCAGTTCTTC

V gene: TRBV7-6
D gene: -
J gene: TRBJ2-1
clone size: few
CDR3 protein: CASSPAALSYNEQFF
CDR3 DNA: TGTGCCAGCAGCCCGGCGGCCCTTTCCTACAATGAGCAGTTCTTC

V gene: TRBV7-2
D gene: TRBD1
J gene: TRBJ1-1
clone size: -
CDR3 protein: CASSHKWVGQGGTEAFF
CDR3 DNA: TGTGCCAGCAGCCACAAGTGGGTGGGACAGGGGGGCACTGAAGCTTTCTTT

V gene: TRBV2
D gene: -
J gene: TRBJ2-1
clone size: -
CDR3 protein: CASPGVGANEQFF
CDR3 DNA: TGTGCCAGCCCTGGGGTGGGGGCCAATGAGCAGTTCTTC

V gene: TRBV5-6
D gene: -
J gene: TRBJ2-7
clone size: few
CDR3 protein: CASSLVGTQYEQYF
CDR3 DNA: TGTGCCAGCAGCTTGGTTGGCACACAATACGAGCAGTACTTC

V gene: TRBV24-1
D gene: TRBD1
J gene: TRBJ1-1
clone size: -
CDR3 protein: CATSARGGQGRTEAFF
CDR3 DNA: TGTGCCACCAGTGCCCGCGGTGGACAGGGGAGGACTGAAGCTTTCTTT

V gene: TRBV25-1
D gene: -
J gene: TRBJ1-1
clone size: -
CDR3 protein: CASSEYYPTREEGAEAFF
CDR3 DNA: TGTGCCAGCAGTGAATATTATCCCACAAGGGAGGAAGGGGCTGAAGCTTTCTTT

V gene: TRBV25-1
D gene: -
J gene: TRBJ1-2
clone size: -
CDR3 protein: CASRSPDNYGYTF
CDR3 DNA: TGTGCCAGCAGGAGTCCGGATAACTATGGCTACACCTTC

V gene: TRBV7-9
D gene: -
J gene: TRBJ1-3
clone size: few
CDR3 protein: CASSFGGAFSGNTIYF
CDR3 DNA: TGTGCCAGCAGCTTCGGAGGGGCGTTCTCTGGAAACACCATATATTTT

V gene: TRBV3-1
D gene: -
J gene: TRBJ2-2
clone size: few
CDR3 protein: CASSQEKIGELFF
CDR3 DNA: TGTGCCAGCAGCCAGGAAAAGATCGGGGAGCTGTTTTTT

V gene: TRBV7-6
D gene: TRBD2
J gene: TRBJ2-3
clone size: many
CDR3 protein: CASSIRLAATDTQYF
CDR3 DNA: TGTGCCAGCAGCATCCGACTAGCGGCCACAGATACGCAGTATTTT

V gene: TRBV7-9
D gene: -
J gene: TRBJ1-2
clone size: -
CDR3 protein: CASSLASGSGVYGYTF
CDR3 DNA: TGTGCCAGCAGCTTAGCGTCCGGTTCGGGGGTCTATGGCTACACCTTC

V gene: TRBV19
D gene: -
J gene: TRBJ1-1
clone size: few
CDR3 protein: CASSMNKNTEAFF
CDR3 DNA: TGTGCCAGTAGTATGAACAAGAACACTGAAGCTTTCTTT

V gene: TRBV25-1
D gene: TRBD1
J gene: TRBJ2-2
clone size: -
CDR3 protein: CASSEYRVDRGLYTGELFF
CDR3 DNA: TGTGCCAGCAGTGAATACCGGGTCGACAGGGGGCTTTACACCGGGGAGCTGTTTTTT

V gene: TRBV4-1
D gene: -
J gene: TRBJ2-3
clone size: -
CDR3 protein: CASSQVGPTDTQYF
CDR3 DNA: TGCGCCAGCAGCCAAGTAGGTCCCACAGATACGCAGTATTTT

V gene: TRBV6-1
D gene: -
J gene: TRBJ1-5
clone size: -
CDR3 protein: CASREDSGHQPQHF
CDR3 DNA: TGTGCCAGCAGGGAGGACTCGGGGCATCAGCCCCAGCATTTT

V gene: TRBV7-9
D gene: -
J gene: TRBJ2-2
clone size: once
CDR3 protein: CASSTNPNTGEPFF
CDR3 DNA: TGTGCCAGCAGCACAAACCCGAACACCGGGGAGCCGTTTTTT

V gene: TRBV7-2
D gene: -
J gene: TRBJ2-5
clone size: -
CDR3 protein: CASSPRWGKQETQYF
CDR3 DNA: TGTGCCAGCAGCCCACGGTGGGGGAAACAAGAGACCCAGTACTTC

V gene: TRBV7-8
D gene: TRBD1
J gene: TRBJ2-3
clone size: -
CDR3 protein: CASGIDRGGTDTQYF
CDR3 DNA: TGTGCCAGCGGCATAGACAGGGGGGGCACAGATACGCAGTATTTT

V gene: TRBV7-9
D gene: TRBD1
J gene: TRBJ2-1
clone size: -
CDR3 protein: CASSWGDRGFYNEQFF
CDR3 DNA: TGTGCCAGCAGCTGGGGGGACAGGGGGTTTTACAATGAGCAGTTCTTC

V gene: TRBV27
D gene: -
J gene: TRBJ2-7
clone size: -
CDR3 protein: CASRPGQGSHEQYF
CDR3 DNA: TGTGCCAGCAGACCTGGGCAGGGTAGCCACGAGCAGTACTTC